These 19 T cell receptor beta chains originate from one sample sequenced in a study of long-term antiretroviral therapy in people with HIV. Version v3.0 of the immunoSEQ assay was performed at survey level. Only in-frame clones appear in the TCRdb table, and some are missing; sequencing was by immunoSEQ multiplex PCR. The sample has some 20,000 clones, just over 75% seen once. The material sequenced was unsorted PBMCs, taken 2.2 years after starting antiretroviral therapy. Receptor source: a man aged 45-60 years with HIV.

The rearrangement joins TRBV7-9 to TRBJ2-2; TRBD1 aligns across 7 bases. Germline V CDR1 and CDR2: SEHNR, FQNEAQ (reference sequence). The length of the CDR3 is 15 residues. Trimming removed 4 bases from V and 5 bases from J; junction bases left unmatched: 7. This CDR3 is CASSSRQGKTGELFF. CDR3 DNA: TGTGCCAGCAGCTCAAGACAGGGAAAGACCGGGGAGCTGTTTTTT.

This clone was seen a single time. The chain joins TRBV14 to TRBJ1-3; 9 nucleotides agree with TRBD1. The CDR3 is made up of 15 amino acids. Losses at the gene ends were 4 bases for V and 3 bases for J; bases not matched to a gene: 4. Germline V gene sequence: CDR1 SGHDN, CDR2 FVKESK. CDR3 loop: CASSPGTGFGNTIYF. CDR3 DNA sequence: TGTGCCAGCAGCCCCGGGACAGGGTTTGGAAACACCATATATTTT.

The V and J genes are TRBV28 and TRBJ1-1, with D possibly being TRBD1 (5 bases). The CDR3 has 16 amino acids. Trimming removed 4 bases at V and 1 base at J, with 16 bases between. The germline gives CDR1 MDHEN, CDR2 SYDVKM. DNA of the CDR3: TGTGCCAGCAGTTCAGCTGGGGCAGTTGAGAACACTGAAGCTTTCTTT. Translated, it gives CASSSAGAVENTEAFF.

The chain combines TRBV27 with TRBJ2-3, with no clear D. The CDR3 sequence is 12 residues long. V lost 2 bases and J 6 bases, leaving 6 bases between the germline ends. Germline assignment: CDR1 MNHEY and CDR2 SMNVEV (reference sequence). The CDR3 DNA follows: TGTGCCAGCAGTTTAATAGGGGATACGCAGTATTTT. This translates into CASSLIGDTQYF.

On this clone: In this CDR3 the conserved last residue, phenylalanine or tryptophan, is missing, so a read error is likely. It is unclear where the CDR3 begins or ends on the DNA, so no DNA is shown, and the CDR3 is as TCRdb lists it. This chain joins TRBV12-2 and TRBJ1-1; the tabulated D call, TRBD1, remains unverified against the DNA. TRBV12-2 is annotated as a pseudogene. The CDR3 is 9 residues long, counting both termini. CDR3 amino acids: CASRLGPKS.

This clone was seen more than once but under ten times. The V and J genes are TRBV4-2 and TRBJ2-2; TRBD1 matches at 9 bases. The CDR3 covers 16 residues. The J segment lost 2 bases and the V segment lost 0 bases, leaving 1 base of the junction unmatched. Germline lookup yields CDR1 LGHNA and CDR2 YNFKEQ. The CDR3 region has the DNA TGTGCCAGCAGCCAAGATACAGGGGGCAACACCGGGGAGCTGTTTTTT. Its protein is CASSQDTGGNTGELFF.

The CDR3 here is CASSVGTGTQELRTEAFF. The CDR3 DNA reads as TGTGCCAGCAGCGTAGGGACCGGGACGCAGGAACTCCGGACTGAAGCTTTCTTT. The chain joins TRBV9 to TRBJ1-1, with TRBD1 as a possible D gene (5 bases). The CDR3 consists of 18 residues. Germline V lookup: CDR1 SGDLS, CDR2 YYNGEE. V dropped 0 bases and J dropped 5 bases, with 23 bases sitting between them.

This sequence joins TRBV29-1 and TRBJ2-7; 7 bases fit TRBD1. With 1 base clipped from V and 5 bases from J, the junction kept 11 bases outside the gene matches. From germline, CDR1 is SQVTM and CDR2 ANQGSEA. The CDR3 is made up of 15 amino acids. CDR3 amino acids: CSVEGSRGWKNEQYF. CDR3 coding DNA: TGCAGCGTTGAAGGTAGCAGGGGGTGGAAAAACGAGCAGTACTTC.

The chain recombines TRBV19 with TRBJ2-1, with D maybe TRBD2 (6 bases). This CDR3 region has 15 residues. V dropped 3 bases and J dropped 8 bases, with 17 bases sitting between them. Germline V gene sequence: CDR1 LNHDA, CDR2 SQIVND (reference sequence). CDR3 loop: CASSITRDWGHEQFF. CDR3 in DNA: TGTGCCAGTAGTATCACCCGGGACTGGGGACATGAGCAGTTCTTC.

V is TRBV19 and J is TRBJ1-4, with D maybe TRBD1 (5 bases). V lost 6 bases and J 6 bases, leaving 14 bases between the germline ends. The CDR3 sequence is 14 residues long. Looked up from germline, CDR1 is LNHDA and CDR2 is SQIVND (reference sequence). The CDR3 reads CASSQWGGYEKLFF. For the CDR3, the DNA is TGTGCCAGTAGCCAGTGGGGGGGATATGAAAAACTGTTTTTT.

The chain recombines TRBV19 with TRBJ2-3, with D maybe TRBD2 (6 bases). Trimming pared 8 bases from V and 0 bases from J, leaving 12 bases between. The CDR3 is 14 residues long. The germline gives CDR1 LNHDA, CDR2 SQIVND (reference sequence). CDR3 loop: CASGSSVSTDTQYF. The CDR3 DNA reads TGTGCCAGTGGATCTAGCGTTAGCACAGATACGCAGTATTTT.

The rearrangement joins TRBV4-3 to TRBJ1-3; the D gene is possibly TRBD1 (5 bases). Germline CDR1 is LGHNA and CDR2 is YSLEER. The CDR3 is made up of 16 amino acids. V lost 2 bases to trimming and J lost 3 bases, with 14 bases between them. DNA for the CDR3: TGCGCCAGCAGCCAAAACAGAGCCAGGGTTGGAAACACCATATATTTT. It specifies CASSQNRARVGNTIYF.

The chain has TRBV9 and TRBJ1-1; D not certain. Germline V gene data show CDR1 as SGDLS and CDR2 as YYNGEE. V was shortened by 0 bases and J by 1 base, with 10 bases between the two germline ends. The CDR3 is made up of 15 amino acids. The CDR3, as DNA: TGTGCCAGCAGCGTAGATCCCCGGAAGAACACTGAAGCTTTCTTT. Translated: CASSVDPRKNTEAFF.

This chain connects TRBV5-1 to TRBJ2-5; D may be TRBD2 (7 bases). Trimming pared 3 bases from V and 3 bases from J, leaving 15 bases between. Germline-derived CDR1 and CDR2 are SGHRS and YFSETQ. The length of the CDR3 is 15 residues. This CDR3 reads CASSWGGQNKETQYF. The CDR3 coding sequence is TGCGCCAGCAGCTGGGGGGGGCAGAACAAAGAGACCCAGTACTTC.

For this clone: One end of the junction fails to match germline, which may point to a read error. V and J are TRBV30 and TRBJ2-2; TRBD1 matches 9 bases. There are 15 residues in the CDR3. Germline loops: CDR1 GTSNPN, CDR2 SVGIG (reference sequence). Here the CDR3 DNA reads TGTGCCTGGAGTGGGGACAGGGCGAACACCGGGGAGCCGTTTTTT. This encodes CAWSGDRANTGEPFF.

The rearrangement links TRBV6-5 to TRBJ2-1, with 7 nucleotides matching TRBD1. Unmatched junction bases numbered 9, after V lost 7 bases and J lost 9 bases. The CDR3 covers 13 residues. Germline loops: CDR1 MNHEY, CDR2 SVGAGI. Here the CDR3 DNA reads TGTGCCAGCACTACAGGGGAGCGAGGTGAGCAGTTCTTC. Its translation: CASTTGERGEQFF.

The V call is TRBV4-1, the J call TRBJ2-2; 11 bases line up with TRBD1. The CDR3 contains 14 residues. CDR1 is MGHRA and CDR2 is YSYEKL in the germline V gene. The junction had 0 bases not matched to a gene; V was cut back by 4 bases and J by 5 bases. CDR3 sequence (DNA): TGCGCCAGCAGCCGGGACAGGGGGACCGGGGAGCTGTTTTTT. It translates to CASSRDRGTGELFF.

This sequence joins TRBV6-5 and TRBJ1-2, with 8 bases lining up with TRBD1. Germline values: CDR1 MNHEY, CDR2 SVGAGI. The length of the CDR3 is 14 residues. V was clipped by 5 bases and J by 8 bases; unmatched bases: 10. The CDR3 here is CASSTLTGAKGYTF. CDR3 nucleotides: TGTGCCAGCAGTACTCTGACAGGGGCCAAAGGCTACACCTTC.

This clone showed up just once. The chain recombines TRBV10-3 with TRBJ2-3; TRBD1 matches 12 bases. The CDR3 runs 14 residues. J gave up 6 bases and V 6 bases, and 4 bases lay outside the gene matches. From germline, CDR1 is ENHRY and CDR2 SYGVKD. CDR3 nucleotides: TGTGCCATCAGGGGACAGGGGGCGCTTGATACGCAGTATTTT. The encoded protein is CAIRGQGALDTQYF.